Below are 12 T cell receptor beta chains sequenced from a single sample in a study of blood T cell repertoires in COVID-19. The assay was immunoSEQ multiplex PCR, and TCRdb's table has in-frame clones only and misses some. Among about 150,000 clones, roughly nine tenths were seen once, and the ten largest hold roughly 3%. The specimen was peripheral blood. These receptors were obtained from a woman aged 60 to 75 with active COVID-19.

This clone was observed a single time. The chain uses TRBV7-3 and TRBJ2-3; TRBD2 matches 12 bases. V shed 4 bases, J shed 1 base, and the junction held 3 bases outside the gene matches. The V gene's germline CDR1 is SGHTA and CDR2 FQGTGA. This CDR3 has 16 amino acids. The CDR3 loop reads CASSSGLAGRTDTQYF. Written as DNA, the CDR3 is TGTGCCAGCAGCTCGGGACTAGCGGGTCGCACAGATACGCAGTATTTT.

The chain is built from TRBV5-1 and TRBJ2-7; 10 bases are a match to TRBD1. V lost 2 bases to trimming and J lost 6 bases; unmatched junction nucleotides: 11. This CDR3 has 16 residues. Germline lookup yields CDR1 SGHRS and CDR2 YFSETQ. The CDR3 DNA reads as TGCGCCAGCAGCTTAAGGGACAGGGGTAGAGGGCTCGAGCAGTACTTC. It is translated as CASSLRDRGRGLEQYF.

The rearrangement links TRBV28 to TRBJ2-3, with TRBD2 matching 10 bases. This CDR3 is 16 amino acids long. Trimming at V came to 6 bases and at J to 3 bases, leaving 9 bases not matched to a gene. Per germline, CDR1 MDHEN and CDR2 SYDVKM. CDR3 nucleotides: TGTGCCAGCAGCACTCCGGCTAGCGGGAGTACAGATACGCAGTATTTT. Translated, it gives CASSTPASGSTDTQYF.

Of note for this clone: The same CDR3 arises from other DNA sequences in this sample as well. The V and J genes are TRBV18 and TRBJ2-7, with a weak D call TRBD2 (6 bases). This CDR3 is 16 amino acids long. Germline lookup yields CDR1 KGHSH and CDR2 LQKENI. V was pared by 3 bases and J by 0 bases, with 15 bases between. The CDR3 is CASSPLQLASSYEQYF. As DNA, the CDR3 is TGTGCCAGCTCACCCTTACAACTAGCTAGCTCCTACGAGCAGTACTTC. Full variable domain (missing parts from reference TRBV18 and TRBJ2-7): NAGVMQNPRHLVRRRGQEARLRCSPMKGHSHVYWYRQLPEEGLKFMVYLQKENIIDESGMPKERFSAEFPKEGPSILRIQQVVRGDSAAYFCASSPLQLASSYEQYFGPGTRLTVT.

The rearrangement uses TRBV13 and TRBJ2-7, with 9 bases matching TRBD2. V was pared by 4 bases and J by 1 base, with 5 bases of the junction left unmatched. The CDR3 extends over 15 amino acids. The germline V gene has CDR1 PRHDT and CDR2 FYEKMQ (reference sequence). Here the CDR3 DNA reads TGTGCCAGCAGCTCAGGACTAGCGCAGTCCTACGAGCAGTACTTC. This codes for CASSSGLAQSYEQYF.

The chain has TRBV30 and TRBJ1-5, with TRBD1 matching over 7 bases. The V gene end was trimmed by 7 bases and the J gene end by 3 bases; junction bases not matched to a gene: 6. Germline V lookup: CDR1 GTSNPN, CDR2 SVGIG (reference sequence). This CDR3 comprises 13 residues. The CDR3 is CAFDRDVNQPQHF. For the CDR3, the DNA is TGTGCCTTTGACAGGGACGTCAATCAGCCCCAGCATTTT.

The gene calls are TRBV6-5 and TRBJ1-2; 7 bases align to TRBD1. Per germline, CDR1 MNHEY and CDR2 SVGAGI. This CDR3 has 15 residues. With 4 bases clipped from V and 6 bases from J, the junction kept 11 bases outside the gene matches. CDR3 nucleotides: TGTGCCAGCAGTTCCTCCGGGACAGACTGGAATGGCTACACCTTC. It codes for CASSSSGTDWNGYTF.

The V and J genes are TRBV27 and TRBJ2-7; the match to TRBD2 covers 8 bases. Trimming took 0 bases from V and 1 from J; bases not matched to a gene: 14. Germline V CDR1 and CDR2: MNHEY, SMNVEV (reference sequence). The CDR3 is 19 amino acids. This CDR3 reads CASSLSRRGGRGGSYEQYF. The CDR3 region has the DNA TGTGCCAGCAGTTTATCCCGCCGGGGGGGGCGGGGAGGTTCCTACGAGCAGTACTTC.

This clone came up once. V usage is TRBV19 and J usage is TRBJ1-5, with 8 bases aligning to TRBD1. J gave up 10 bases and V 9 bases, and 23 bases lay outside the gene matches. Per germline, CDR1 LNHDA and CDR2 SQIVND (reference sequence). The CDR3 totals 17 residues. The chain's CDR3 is CASRAGQDPHLQGPQHF. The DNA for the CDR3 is TGTGCCAGCCGAGCGGGACAGGATCCTCACCTTCAGGGCCCCCAGCATTTT.

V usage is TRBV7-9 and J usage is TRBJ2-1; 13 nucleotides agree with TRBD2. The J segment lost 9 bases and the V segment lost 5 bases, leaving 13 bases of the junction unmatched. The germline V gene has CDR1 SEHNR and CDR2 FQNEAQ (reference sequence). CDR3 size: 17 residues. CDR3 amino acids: CASSPLRTSGSGGEQFF. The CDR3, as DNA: TGTGCCAGCAGCCCTCTCCGGACTAGCGGGAGTGGGGGTGAGCAGTTCTTC.

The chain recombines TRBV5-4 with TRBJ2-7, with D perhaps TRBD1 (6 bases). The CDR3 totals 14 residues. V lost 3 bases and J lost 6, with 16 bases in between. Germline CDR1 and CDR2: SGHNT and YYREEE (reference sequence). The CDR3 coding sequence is TGTGCCAGCAGCTCTGGACAGAGACGTACCGAGCAGTACTTC. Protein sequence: CASSSGQRRTEQYF.

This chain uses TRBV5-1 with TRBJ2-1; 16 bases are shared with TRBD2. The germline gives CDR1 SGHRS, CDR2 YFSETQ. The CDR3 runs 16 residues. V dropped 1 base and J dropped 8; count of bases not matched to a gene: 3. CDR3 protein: CASSLPGTSGGDEQFF. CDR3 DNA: TGCGCCAGCAGCTTGCCCGGGACTAGCGGGGGGGATGAGCAGTTCTTC.